A single T cell receptor (beta chain) is shown here with its context. What it recognizes is unknown. Generated by immunoSEQ multiplex PCR, the TCRdb table keeps only in-frame clones and is missing some. This sample has about 110,000 clones; about 90% occur once, and the top ten carry around 7%. The data are from a study of T cell responses to AZD1222 COVID-19 vaccine. Study conclusions and caveats: Dominant at 160-218 and 743-854, vaccine-associated CD4 TCRs also spanned spike. Donors were chiefly white British, with a greater number of females, and clonal diversity was perhaps underestimated. The reported proportion of spike-specific TCRs targeting unmutated variant regions was nearly half. It was only after the peak T cell response that any repertoires were sampled.

The V segment lost 5 bases and the J segment 0 bases; nucleotides outside the gene matches: 9. Germline CDR1 is MNHEY and CDR2 is SVGEGT. The CDR3 sequence is 17 residues long. This specimen was peripheral blood, taken on day 0 of AZD1222 vaccination. The TCR sequence derives from an adult in good health. The rearrangement links TRBV6-2 or TRBV6-3 to TRBJ1-5; 8 positions agree with TRBD1. The CDR3 coding sequence is TGTGCCAGCAGTCAAACTCCAGGGGGCTATAGCAATCAGCCCCAGCATTTT. Encoded protein: CASSQTPGGYSNQPQHF.